This is a list of T cell receptor beta chains from one sample in a study of shared clonotypes between healthy human individuals. Measured with immunoSEQ multiplex PCR; TCRdb has only the in-frame clones, and not every one. This table has around 750,000 clones, over 65% appearing once. The sequenced sample was memory CD4+ T cells sorted from blood. Receptor source: a woman aged 25 to 39 in good health. Both conserved end residues are part of each CDR3. Fields, in order: clone size, D gene, V gene, J gene, CDR3 protein, CDR3 DNA. A D gene is named only where the DNA matches it firmly. The size of a clone is reported for some rows only, either as once, few or many, or as a class for expanded clones.

clone_size: .
d_call: .
v_call: TRBV11-2
j_call: TRBJ2-1
cdr3_aa: CASSLAMYNEQFF
cdr3_nt: TGTGCCAGCAGCTTGGCGATGTACAATGAGCAGTTCTTC

clone_size: .
d_call: TRBD2
v_call: TRBV29-1
j_call: TRBJ2-3
cdr3_aa: CSVEGRGRLDTQYF
cdr3_nt: TGCAGCGTTGAAGGGCGCGGGAGATTAGATACGCAGTATTTT

clone_size: .
d_call: TRBD1
v_call: TRBV28
j_call: TRBJ1-2
cdr3_aa: CASSQGQGASSGYTF
cdr3_nt: TGTGCCAGCAGCCAGGGACAGGGGGCTTCGTCCGGCTACACCTTC

clone_size: .
d_call: TRBD2
v_call: TRBV28
j_call: TRBJ2-3
cdr3_aa: CASRGGLAGPDTQYF
cdr3_nt: TGTGCCAGCAGAGGGGGACTAGCGGGACCCGATACGCAGTATTTT

clone_size: .
d_call: .
v_call: TRBV4-1
j_call: TRBJ2-2
cdr3_aa: CASSQDWGFTGVNTGELFF
cdr3_nt: TGCGCCAGCAGCCAAGATTGGGGTTTCACGGGAGTGAACACCGGGGAGCTGTTTTTT

clone_size: .
d_call: TRBD2
v_call: TRBV6-6
j_call: TRBJ2-7
cdr3_aa: CASSYTRLAGPTEQYF
cdr3_nt: TGTGCCAGCAGTTACACCCGACTAGCGGGGCCGACCGAGCAGTACTTC

clone_size: .
d_call: .
v_call: TRBV29-1
j_call: TRBJ2-1
cdr3_aa: CSVEGGLTDEQFF
cdr3_nt: TGCAGCGTTGAGGGGGGCCTTACTGATGAGCAGTTCTTC

clone_size: .
d_call: TRBD1
v_call: TRBV6-5
j_call: TRBJ2-2
cdr3_aa: CASSYRGLTGELFF
cdr3_nt: TGTGCCAGCAGTTACAGGGGGCTAACCGGGGAGCTGTTTTTT

clone_size: .
d_call: .
v_call: TRBV19
j_call: TRBJ2-2
cdr3_aa: CASNPGRYTGELFF
cdr3_nt: TGTGCCAGTAACCCAGGGAGGTACACCGGGGAGCTGTTTTTT

clone_size: .
d_call: TRBD2
v_call: TRBV15
j_call: TRBJ2-7
cdr3_aa: CATSRDTTSANYEQYF
cdr3_nt: TGTGCCACCAGCAGAGACACTACTAGCGCGAACTACGAGCAGTACTTC

clone_size: .
d_call: TRBD2
v_call: TRBV5-4
j_call: TRBJ2-7
cdr3_aa: CASSFGGASGDSYEQYF
cdr3_nt: TGTGCCAGCAGCTTCGGGGGGGCTAGCGGAGACTCCTACGAGCAGTACTTC

clone_size: once
d_call: .
v_call: TRBV7-8
j_call: TRBJ1-4
cdr3_aa: CASSLANRINEKLFF
cdr3_nt: TGTGCCAGCAGCTTAGCGAACAGGATTAATGAAAAACTGTTTTTT

clone_size: .
d_call: .
v_call: TRBV28
j_call: TRBJ1-5
cdr3_aa: CASSFLYREGDQPQHF
cdr3_nt: TGTGCCAGCAGTTTCCTTTATCGGGAGGGTGATCAGCCCCAGCATTTT

clone_size: .
d_call: .
v_call: TRBV10-1
j_call: TRBJ2-2
cdr3_aa: CASSPDRNTGELFF
cdr3_nt: TGCGCCAGCAGTCCTGACCGAAACACCGGGGAGCTGTTTTTT

clone_size: once
d_call: .
v_call: TRBV6-6
j_call: TRBJ1-4
cdr3_aa: CASSPQRSGEKLFF
cdr3_nt: TGTGCCAGCAGTCCACAGAGGTCTGGTGAAAAACTGTTTTTT

clone_size: few
d_call: .
v_call: TRBV10-3
j_call: TRBJ1-1
cdr3_aa: CAIPPTGSFEAFF
cdr3_nt: TGTGCCATACCACCGACAGGATCTTTCGAAGCTTTCTTT

clone_size: .
d_call: .
v_call: TRBV5-5
j_call: TRBJ2-7
cdr3_aa: CASSFMQGRVEQYF
cdr3_nt: TGTGCCAGCAGCTTCATGCAGGGCCGGGTCGAGCAGTACTTC

clone_size: .
d_call: TRBD2
v_call: TRBV7-2
j_call: TRBJ2-5
cdr3_aa: CASSLGGRGETQYF
cdr3_nt: TGTGCCAGCAGCTTAGGCGGGAGAGGCGAGACCCAGTACTTC

clone_size: .
d_call: .
v_call: TRBV5-6
j_call: TRBJ2-3
cdr3_aa: CASSLARDATSTDTQYF
cdr3_nt: TGTGCCAGCAGCTTGGCCCGGGACGCTACTAGCACAGATACGCAGTATTTT

clone_size: .
d_call: .
v_call: TRBV11-3
j_call: TRBJ2-5
cdr3_aa: CASSQGQKETQYF
cdr3_nt: TGTGCCAGCAGCCAAGGACAGAAAGAGACCCAGTACTTC

clone_size: .
d_call: .
v_call: TRBV5-1
j_call: TRBJ2-7
cdr3_aa: CASSSDTNSYEQYF
cdr3_nt: TGCGCCAGCAGCTCGGACACTAACTCCTACGAGCAGTACTTC

clone_size: .
d_call: .
v_call: TRBV19
j_call: TRBJ2-2
cdr3_aa: CASSPIRANTGELFF
cdr3_nt: TGTGCCAGTTCCCCCATACGTGCGAACACCGGGGAGCTGTTTTTT

clone_size: few
d_call: .
v_call: TRBV23-1
j_call: TRBJ1-2
cdr3_aa: CASSPREGGINYGYTF
cdr3_nt: TGCGCCAGCAGTCCCCGAGAAGGGGGTATCAACTATGGCTACACCTTC